This TCR beta chain originates from a study of cytomegalovirus exposure and HLA in healthy donors. Study as a whole: Researchers previously reported finding 117 million unique TCR beta sequences from roughly 180 million T cells. Study findings and constraints: Earlier analysis yielded a pattern in which most TCR beta V segments were productive about 87% or about 30% of the time.

PCR used 60 Vbeta primers and 13 Jbeta primers. Sequenced by immunoSEQ multiplex PCR; TCRdb stores in-frame clones only, minus some. Found here are around 160,000 clones, roughly 66% of them singletons; the top ten hold 1.5% to 2%. With regard to this clone: Its antigen is currently unknown.

The CDR3 length is 12 residues. The germline V and J ends were trimmed by 6 bases and 7 bases, with 10 bases remaining between them. The germline V gene has CDR1 SGHVS and CDR2 FQNEAQ. The chain employs TRBV7-8 and TRBJ1-5; D not certain. This receptor was taken from a young woman in good health and CMV-seronegative. Sequencing was carried out using PBMCs. The CDR3 is CASRVPGQPQHF. The DNA for the CDR3 is TGTGCCAGCAGGGTACCCGGGCAGCCCCAGCATTTT.